The 27 T cell receptor beta chains listed next were all sequenced from one sample in a study of OX40 agonist ivuxolimab in advanced cancers. TCRdb's copy holds only in-frame clones and misses some; the assay was immunoSEQ multiplex PCR. The table shows approximately 120,000 clones, with less than 95% occurring only once. The starting material was CD4+ or CD8+ T cells sorted from blood, obtained in a trial of the OX40 agonist ivuxolimab. Receptors originate from an adult with an advanced solid tumor such as melanoma, head and neck, liver or kidney cancer.

The rearrangement joins TRBV27 to TRBJ2-1; D remains unclear. This CDR3 is built from 15 residues. Germline V gene sequence: CDR1 MNHEY, CDR2 SMNVEV (reference sequence). V was trimmed by 0 bases and J by 3 bases, leaving 9 bases between them. CDR3 coding DNA: TGTGCCAGCAGTTTATCCGCGACCCTCTACAATGAGCAGTTCTTC. It yields the protein CASSLSATLYNEQFF.

This clone occurred once. The CDR3 coding sequence is TGTGCCAGCAGTTACTCAGGATCTTTTGGCGGTAATGAGCAGTTCTTC. Its protein product is CASSYSGSFGGNEQFF. The V gene is TRBV6-6, the J gene TRBJ2-1, with unresolved D. Germline V CDR1 and CDR2: MNHNY, SVGAGI (reference sequence). The CDR3 contains 16 residues. V was trimmed by 0 bases and J by 7 bases, leaving 16 bases between them.

The gene calls are TRBV6-5 and TRBJ2-7, with 9 bases identical to TRBD1. CDR3 length: 15 amino acids. After removal of 6 bases from V and 1 base from J, the junction contained 7 bases not matched to a gene. Germline values: CDR1 MNHEY, CDR2 SVGAGI. The CDR3: CASSWGQGRSYEQYF. The CDR3 DNA is TGTGCCAGCAGCTGGGGACAGGGACGGTCCTACGAGCAGTACTTC.

This rearrangement joins TRBV23-1 to TRBJ2-5; TRBD2 agrees at 7 bases. TRBV23-1 is identified as an open reading frame with a role that is uncertain. This CDR3 spans 16 amino acids. The ends lost 5 bases at V and 4 bases at J; junction bases unmatched: 13. CDR3: CASSSPSAGVVETQYF. As DNA, the CDR3 is TGCGCCAGCAGTTCCCCCTCGGCGGGAGTAGTAGAGACCCAGTACTTC.

CDR3 coding DNA: TGTGCCAGCAGCTTAACGGGGCAGAGGGGCGAAAAACTGTTTTTT. Its translation is CASSLTGQRGEKLFF. The rearrangement uses TRBV7-3 and TRBJ1-4; tentative D call: TRBD1 (5 bases). CDR3 length: 15 residues. V was cut by 0 bases and J by 8 bases, with 13 bases left in between. Germline loops: CDR1 SGHTA, CDR2 FQGTGA.

The V and J genes are TRBV7-9 and TRBJ2-1, with 7 bases fitting TRBD1. The CDR3 sequence is 15 residues long. Germline V gene sequence: CDR1 SEHNR, CDR2 FQNEAQ (reference sequence). Germline trimming cut 10 bases from V and 4 bases from J; bases unmatched to any gene: 13. The CDR3 here is CATSPRGQKYNEQFF. The CDR3 nucleotides are TGTGCCACAAGCCCGAGGGGGCAAAAGTACAATGAGCAGTTCTTC. Complete variable domain (other parts from reference TRBV7-9 and TRBJ2-1): DTGVSQNPRHKITKRGQNVTFRCDPISEHNRLYWYRQTLGQGPEFLTYFQNEAQLEKSRLLSDRFSAERPKGSFSTLEIQRTEQGDSAMYLCATSPRGQKYNEQFFGPGTRLTVL.

The rearrangement links TRBV14 to TRBJ2-7, with D possibly TRBD1 on 6 matching bases. Germline V gives CDR1 SGHDN, CDR2 FVKESK. The length of the CDR3 is 13 residues. V gave up 5 bases and J gave up 2 bases, with 10 bases separating them. CDR3 in DNA: TGTGCCAGCAGCTCCGACAGGCCCTACGAGCAGTACTTC. This sequence encodes CASSSDRPYEQYF.

This clone was counted between two and nine times. The chain links TRBV6-5 to TRBJ1-3; D unclear. The CDR3 covers 14 residues. Trimming removed 8 bases from V and 0 bases from J, with 11 bases in between. Germline assignment: CDR1 MNHEY and CDR2 SVGAGI. CDR3 coding DNA: TGTGCCAGCCGGGCGGGCTACTCTGGAAACACCATATATTTT. It encodes CASRAGYSGNTIYF.

The chain is built from TRBV28 and TRBJ2-7, with 8 bases matching TRBD1. Germline V CDR1 and CDR2: MDHEN, SYDVKM. This CDR3 spans 14 amino acids. Trimming cost V 10 bases and J 3 bases; bases outside gene matches: 11. CDR3: CATLDGQGGYEQYF. As DNA, the CDR3 is TGTGCCACCCTCGATGGACAGGGCGGCTACGAGCAGTACTTC.

The rearrangement joins TRBV5-1 to TRBJ1-1, with D perhaps TRBD1 (5 bases). This CDR3 contains 14 residues. CDR1 SGHRS and CDR2 YFSETQ come from the germline V gene. V was cut by 0 bases and J by 1 base, with 7 bases left in between. CDR3 in DNA: TGCGCCAGCAGCTTGGGACAGTCGAACACTGAAGCTTTCTTT. Encoded protein: CASSLGQSNTEAFF.

The gene calls are TRBV4-2 and TRBJ1-3, with 10 positions matching TRBD1. V lost 0 bases and J lost 5; bases outside the gene matches: 4. The germline gives CDR1 LGHNA, CDR2 YNFKEQ. The CDR3 sequence is 16 residues long. CDR3 coding DNA: TGTGCCAGCAGCCAAGAAGGGACAGGGGTTAGAAACACCATATATTTT. This encodes CASSQEGTGVRNTIYF.

V is TRBV18 and J is TRBJ1-1, with a tentative D call TRBD1 (5 bases). The CDR3 sequence is 14 residues long. Germline values: CDR1 KGHSH, CDR2 LQKENI. V was trimmed by 0 bases and J by 0 bases, leaving 5 bases between them. The chain's CDR3 is CASSPPGLNTEAFF. CDR3 in DNA: TGTGCCAGCTCACCACCGGGACTGAACACTGAAGCTTTCTTT.

The V call is TRBV28, the J call TRBJ1-5, with TRBD1 matching over 8 bases. The ends lost 6 bases at V and 4 bases at J; junction bases unmatched: 8. CDR1 and CDR2 from the germline V gene are MDHEN and SYDVKM. The CDR3 has 15 residues. In nucleotides, the CDR3 is TGTGCCAGCAGGGGTAGGGACAGGCGAAATCAGCCCCAGCATTTT. It is translated as CASRGRDRRNQPQHF.

This chain links TRBV6-5 with TRBJ2-1; 12 bases agree with TRBD2. Germline V gene sequence: CDR1 MNHEY, CDR2 SVGAGI. This CDR3 comprises 15 residues. The V segment lost 6 bases and the J segment 9 bases; nucleotides outside the gene matches: 9. In DNA form, the CDR3 reads TGTGCCAGCAGAACGGGACTAGCGGGTGGAATTGAGCAGTTCTTC. Protein sequence: CASRTGLAGGIEQFF.

CDR3 sequence: CASSSPSGTGELFF. In DNA, the CDR3 is TGTGCCAGCAGTTCCCCTAGCGGGACCGGGGAGCTGTTTTTT. The chain has TRBV6-5 and TRBJ2-2, with 8 positions matching TRBD2. There are 14 residues in the CDR3. Germline trimming cut 4 bases from V and 5 bases from J; bases unmatched to any gene: 3. The germline CDR1 and CDR2 sequences are MNHEY and SVGAGI.

The V and J genes are TRBV6-6 and TRBJ2-5; D is uncertain. Germline V lookup: CDR1 MNHNY, CDR2 SVGAGI (reference sequence). The CDR3 sequence is 12 residues long. V lost 7 bases, J lost 2 bases, and 8 bases lay in between. The CDR3 spells CASKSMQETQYF. Written as DNA, the CDR3 is TGTGCCAGCAAAAGCATGCAAGAGACCCAGTACTTC.

The chain joins TRBV7-9 to TRBJ1-1; unclear D gene. From germline, CDR1 is SEHNR and CDR2 FQNEAQ (reference sequence). This CDR3 has 12 residues. Trimming shortened V by 7 bases and J by 8 bases, and 14 bases separated the two germline ends. Written as DNA, the CDR3 is TGTGCCAGCACCACAGCGGGCGGAGAAGCTTTCTTT. Its protein is CASTTAGGEAFF.

The chain recombines TRBV27 with TRBJ2-2; D might be TRBD2 (6 bases). The CDR3 has 15 amino acids. Trimming removed 5 bases at V and 2 bases at J, with 12 bases between. Germline lookup yields CDR1 MNHEY and CDR2 SMNVEV (reference sequence). CDR3 bases: TGTGCCAGCAGTCCCGGACTACTAAACACCGGGGAGCTGTTTTTT. Protein: CASSPGLLNTGELFF.

This chain connects TRBV27 to TRBJ2-1; D is possibly TRBD1 or TRBD2 (7 bases each). Germline V gives CDR1 MNHEY, CDR2 SMNVEV (reference sequence). V lost 3 bases to trimming and J lost 4 bases, with 10 bases between them. The length of the CDR3 is 14 residues. CDR3 amino acids: CASSFQGGYNEQFF. The CDR3 region has the DNA TGTGCCAGCAGTTTCCAGGGGGGGTACAATGAGCAGTTCTTC.

This clone was observed a few times. The chain is built from TRBV7-9 and TRBJ2-5, with D unclear. Germline values: CDR1 SEHNR, CDR2 FQNEAQ (reference sequence). CDR3 length equals 12 residues. The V end lost 5 bases, the J end lost 11 bases, and 15 bases lay between the germline ends. The CDR3 protein is CASSPEPFGQYF. DNA of the CDR3: TGTGCCAGCAGCCCCGAGCCCTTTGGGCAGTACTTC. Full variable domain (rest looked up from reference TRBV7-9 and TRBJ2-5): DTGVSQNPRHKITKRGQNVTFRCDPISEHNRLYWYRQTLGQGPEFLTYFQNEAQLEKSRLLSDRFSAERPKGSFSTLEIQRTEQGDSAMYLCASSPEPFGQYFGPGTRLLVL.

The genes are TRBV9 and TRBJ2-1, with 7 bases that match TRBD2. The V gene end was trimmed by 0 bases and the J gene end by 0 bases; junction bases not matched to a gene: 3. Germline values: CDR1 SGDLS, CDR2 YYNGEE. The CDR3 runs to 16 residues. CDR3 DNA: TGTGCCAGCAGCGTAGGTGGCGGGAGCTCCTACAATGAGCAGTTCTTC. This gives the protein CASSVGGGSSYNEQFF.

This chain connects TRBV6-1 to TRBJ1-4, with D possibly being TRBD1 (5 bases). Germline values: CDR1 MNHNS, CDR2 SASEGT. The CDR3 contains 15 residues. Trimming cost V 5 bases and J 0 bases, with 10 bases left between them. CDR3 bases: TGTGCCAGCAGTAAAGTGACAGCAACTAATGAAAAACTGTTTTTT. The encoded protein is CASSKVTATNEKLFF.

There are a few counts of this clone. The rearrangement links TRBV6-1 to TRBJ1-1; TRBD1 matches at 7 bases. The germline gives CDR1 MNHNS, CDR2 SASEGT. V trimming: 4 bases; J trimming: 4 bases; junction bases outside the gene matches: 6. The CDR3 consists of 14 residues. CDR3 sequence: CASSVEGGFTEAFF. DNA for the CDR3: TGTGCCAGCAGTGTAGAAGGGGGCTTCACTGAAGCTTTCTTT.

The V call is TRBV6-6, the J call TRBJ1-6, with D maybe TRBD1 (5 bases). From germline, CDR1 is MNHNY and CDR2 SVGAGI (reference sequence). Trimming pared 6 bases from V and 10 bases from J, leaving 16 bases between. This CDR3 has 14 residues. Here the CDR3 reads CASRVTAGMSPLHF. In DNA form, the CDR3 reads TGTGCCAGCAGGGTGACAGCGGGAATGTCACCCCTCCACTTT.

The V and J genes are TRBV5-6 and TRBJ2-1; TRBD2 might be the D (6 bases). The V gene lost 6 bases and the J gene lost 2 bases, with 15 bases spanning the gap. There are 15 residues in the CDR3. Germline CDR1 and CDR2: SGHDT and YYEEEE. CDR3 nucleotides: TGTGCCAGCACCGACCCCGGGACTCCCTACAATGAGCAGTTCTTC. It translates to CASTDPGTPYNEQFF.

The chain has TRBV5-1 and TRBJ1-1, with TRBD1 as a possible D gene (5 bases). Germline CDR1 is SGHRS and CDR2 is YFSETQ. The CDR3 runs to 14 residues. The V end lost 6 bases, the J end lost 1 base, and 13 bases lay between the germline ends. The chain's CDR3 is CASKGGVANTEAFF. The CDR3 nucleotides are TGCGCCAGCAAAGGAGGGGTTGCGAACACTGAAGCTTTCTTT.

This clone turned up a few times. The V and J genes are TRBV2 and TRBJ1-5; no clear D. Between the trimmed V and J ends, which lost 3 bases and 6 bases, there was a span of 6 bases. CDR3 length equals 12 residues. The germline CDR1 and CDR2 sequences are SNHLY and FYNNEI. The CDR3 region is CASSDEAQPQHF. In DNA form, the CDR3 reads TGTGCCAGCAGTGATGAAGCTCAGCCCCAGCATTTT. The full variable domain, rest sourced from reference TRBV2 and TRBJ1-5, is EPEVTQTPSHQVTQMGQEVILRCVPISNHLYFYWYRQILGQKVEFLVSFYNNEISEKSEIFDDQFSVERPDGSNFTLKIRSTKLEDSAMYFCASSDEAQPQHFGDGTRLSIL.